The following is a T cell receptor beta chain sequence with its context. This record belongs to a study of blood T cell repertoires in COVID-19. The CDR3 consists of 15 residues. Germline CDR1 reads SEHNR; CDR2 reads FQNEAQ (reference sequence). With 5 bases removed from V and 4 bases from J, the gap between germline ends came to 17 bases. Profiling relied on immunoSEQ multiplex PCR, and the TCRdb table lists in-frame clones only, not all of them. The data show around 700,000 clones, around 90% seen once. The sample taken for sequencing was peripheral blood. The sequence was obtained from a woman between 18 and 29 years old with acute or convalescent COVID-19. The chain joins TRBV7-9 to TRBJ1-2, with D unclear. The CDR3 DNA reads TGTGCCAGCAGCCCATGGGCACAATCAAGCTATGGCTACACCTTC. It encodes CASSPWAQSSYGYTF.